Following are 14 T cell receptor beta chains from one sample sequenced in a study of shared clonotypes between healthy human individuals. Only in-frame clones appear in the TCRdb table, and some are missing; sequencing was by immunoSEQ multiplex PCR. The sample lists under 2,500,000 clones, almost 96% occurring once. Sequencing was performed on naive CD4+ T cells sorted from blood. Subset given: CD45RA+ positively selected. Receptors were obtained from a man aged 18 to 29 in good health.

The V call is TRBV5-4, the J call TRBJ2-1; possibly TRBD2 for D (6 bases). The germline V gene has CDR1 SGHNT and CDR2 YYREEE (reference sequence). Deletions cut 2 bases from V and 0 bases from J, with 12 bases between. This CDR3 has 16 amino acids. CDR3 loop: CASSFGDGGSYNEQFF. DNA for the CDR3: TGTGCCAGCAGCTTCGGCGACGGGGGCTCCTACAATGAGCAGTTCTTC. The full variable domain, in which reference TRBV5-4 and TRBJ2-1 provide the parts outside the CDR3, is ETGVTQSPTHLIKTRGQQVTLRCSSQSGHNTVSWYQQALGQGPQFIFQYYREEENGRGNFPPRFSGLQFPNYSSELNVNALELDDSALYLCASSFGDGGSYNEQFFGPGTRLTVL.

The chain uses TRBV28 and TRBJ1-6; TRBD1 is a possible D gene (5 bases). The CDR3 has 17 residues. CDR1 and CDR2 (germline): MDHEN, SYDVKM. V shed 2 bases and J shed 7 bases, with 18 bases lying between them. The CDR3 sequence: CASSLRDLRERNSPLHF. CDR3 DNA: TGTGCCAGCAGTTTAAGGGACCTCAGGGAAAGGAATTCACCCCTCCACTTT.

In DNA form, the CDR3 reads TGTGCCTGGGGGGGAGATAGGGTACCCGGACTAGCGGGAGAATGGGCAGAGACCCAGTACTTC. Its protein product is CAWGGDRVPGLAGEWAETQYF. The chain combines TRBV30 with TRBJ2-5, with TRBD2 identical over 13 bases. Germline V CDR1 and CDR2: GTSNPN, SVGIG (reference sequence). The CDR3 loop spans 21 amino acids. Trimming took 5 bases from V and 4 from J; bases not matched to a gene: 25.

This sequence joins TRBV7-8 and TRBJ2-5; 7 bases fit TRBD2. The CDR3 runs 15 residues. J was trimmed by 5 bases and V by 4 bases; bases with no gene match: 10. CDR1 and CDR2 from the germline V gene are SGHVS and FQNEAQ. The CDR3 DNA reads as TGTGCCAGCAGCTATAAAGCGGGAAAGGGGGAGACCCAGTACTTC. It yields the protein CASSYKAGKGETQYF. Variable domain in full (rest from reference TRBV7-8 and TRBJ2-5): GAGVSQSPRYKVAKRGQDVALRCDPISGHVSLFWYQQALGQGPEFLTYFQNEAQLDKSGLPSDRFFAERPEGSVSTLKIQRTQQEDSAVYLCASSYKAGKGETQYFGPGTRLLVL.

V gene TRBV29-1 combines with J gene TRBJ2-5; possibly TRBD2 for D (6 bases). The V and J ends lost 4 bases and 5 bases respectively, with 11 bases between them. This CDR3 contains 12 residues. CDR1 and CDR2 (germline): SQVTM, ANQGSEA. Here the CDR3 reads CSVGDGSETQYF. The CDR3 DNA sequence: TGCAGCGTTGGTGACGGGAGCGAGACCCAGTACTTC.

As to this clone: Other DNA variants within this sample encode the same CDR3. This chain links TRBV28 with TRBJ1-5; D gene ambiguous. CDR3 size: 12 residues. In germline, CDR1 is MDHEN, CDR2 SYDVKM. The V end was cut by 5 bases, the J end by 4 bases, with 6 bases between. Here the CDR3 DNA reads TGTGCCAGCAGTAGCCGTAATCAGCCCCAGCATTTT. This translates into CASSSRNQPQHF.

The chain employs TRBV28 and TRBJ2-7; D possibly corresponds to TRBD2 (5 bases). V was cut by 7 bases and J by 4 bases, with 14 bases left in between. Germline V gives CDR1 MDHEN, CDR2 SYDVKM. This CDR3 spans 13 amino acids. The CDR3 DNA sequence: TGTGCCAGCAAGGTATTGCGGGCGTACGAGCAGTACTTC. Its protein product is CASKVLRAYEQYF.

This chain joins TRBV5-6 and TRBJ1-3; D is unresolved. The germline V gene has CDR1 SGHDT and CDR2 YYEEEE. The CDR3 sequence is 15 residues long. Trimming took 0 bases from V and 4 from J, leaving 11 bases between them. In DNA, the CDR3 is TGTGCCAGCAGCTTGGTGTCGGGATCGGGAAACACCATATATTTT. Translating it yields CASSLVSGSGNTIYF.

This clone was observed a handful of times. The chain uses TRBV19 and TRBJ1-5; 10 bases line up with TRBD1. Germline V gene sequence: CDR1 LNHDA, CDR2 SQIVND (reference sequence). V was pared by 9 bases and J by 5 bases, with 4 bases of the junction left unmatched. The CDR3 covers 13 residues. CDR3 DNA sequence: TGTGCCAGCAGGGACAGGGGACATCAGCCCCAGCATTTT. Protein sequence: CASRDRGHQPQHF. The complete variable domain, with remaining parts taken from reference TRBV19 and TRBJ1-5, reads DGGITQSPKYLFRKEGQNVTLSCEQNLNHDAMYWYRQDPGQGLRLIYYSQIVNDFQKGDIAEGYSVSREKKESFPLTVTSAQKNPTAFYLCASRDRGHQPQHFGDGTRLSIL.

The CDR3 DNA is TGTGCCAGCAGTTACTCGAGGGGGGGGACATATAGCTACACCTTC. Translated, it gives CASSYSRGGTYSYTF. The chain carries TRBV6-5 and TRBJ1-2, with a weak D call TRBD1 (6 bases). This CDR3 is built from 15 residues. CDR1 and CDR2 (germline): MNHEY, SVGAGI. Trimming removed 0 bases from V and 9 bases from J, with 17 bases in between.

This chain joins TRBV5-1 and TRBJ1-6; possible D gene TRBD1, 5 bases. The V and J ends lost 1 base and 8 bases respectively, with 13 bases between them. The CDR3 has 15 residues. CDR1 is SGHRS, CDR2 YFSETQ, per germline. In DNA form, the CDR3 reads TGCGCCAGCAGCTTGTCTGGCCAGGGTTATTCACCCCTCCACTTT. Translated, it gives CASSLSGQGYSPLHF.

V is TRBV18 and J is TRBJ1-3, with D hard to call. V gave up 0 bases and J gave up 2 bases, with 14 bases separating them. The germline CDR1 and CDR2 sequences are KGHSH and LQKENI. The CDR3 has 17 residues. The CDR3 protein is CASSPPLAAAPGNTIYF. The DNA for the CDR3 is TGTGCCAGCTCACCACCGTTGGCGGCAGCACCTGGAAACACCATATATTTT.

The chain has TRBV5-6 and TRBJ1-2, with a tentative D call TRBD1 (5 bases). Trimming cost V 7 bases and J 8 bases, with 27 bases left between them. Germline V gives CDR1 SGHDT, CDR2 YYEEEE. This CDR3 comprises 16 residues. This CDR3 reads CASGTGSRLDKGGYTF. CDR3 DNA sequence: TGTGCCAGCGGCACCGGGTCCAGACTAGATAAGGGGGGCTACACCTTC.

CDR3 sequence (DNA): TGCGCCAGCAGCCGTGAAGGGGCTAGGACTGAAGCTTTCTTT. Translated, it gives CASSREGARTEAFF. This rearrangement joins TRBV4-1 to TRBJ1-1, with a tentative D call TRBD1 (5 bases). V was cut by 4 bases and J by 5 bases, with 14 bases left in between. Germline V lookup: CDR1 MGHRA, CDR2 YSYEKL. This CDR3 spans 14 amino acids.